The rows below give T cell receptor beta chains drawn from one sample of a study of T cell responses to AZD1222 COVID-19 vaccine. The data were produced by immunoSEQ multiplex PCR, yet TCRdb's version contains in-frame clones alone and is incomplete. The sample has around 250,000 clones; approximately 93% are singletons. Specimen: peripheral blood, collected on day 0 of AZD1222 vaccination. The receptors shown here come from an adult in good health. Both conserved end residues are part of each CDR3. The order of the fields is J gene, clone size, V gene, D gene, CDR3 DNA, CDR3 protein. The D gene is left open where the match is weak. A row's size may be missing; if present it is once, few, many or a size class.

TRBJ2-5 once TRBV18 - TGTGCCAGCTCACCAGCTGGCCGAGCCTACCAAGAGACCCAGTACTTC CASSPAGRAYQETQYF
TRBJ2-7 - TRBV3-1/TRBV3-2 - TGTGCCAGCAGCCAAATTAGCGTCAGTCCGACCGTCGGGCAGTACTTC CASSQISVSPTVGQYF
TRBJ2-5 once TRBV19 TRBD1 TGTGCCAGTAGTAAAGGACAGGGGCTAGTAGGAGAGACCCAGTACTTC CASSKGQGLVGETQYF
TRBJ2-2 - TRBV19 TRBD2 TGTGCCAGTAGTATTGGGGCAGGCGAACTAGCGGGCGGGGAGCTGTTTTTT CASSIGAGELAGGELFF
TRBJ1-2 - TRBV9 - TGTGCCAGCAGCACGACAGCTAACTATGGCTACACCTTC CASSTTANYGYTF
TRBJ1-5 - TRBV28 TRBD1 TGTGCCAGCAGTGCCCCGGACAGGGACAATCAGCCCCAGCATTTT CASSAPDRDNQPQHF
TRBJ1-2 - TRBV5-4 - TGTGCCAGCAGCCTGGGAGGGTTGAAGAATGGCTACACCTTC CASSLGGLKNGYTF
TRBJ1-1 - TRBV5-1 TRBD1 TGCGCCAGCAGCTTCGACAGGGGGCGGACTGAAGCTTTCTTT CASSFDRGRTEAFF
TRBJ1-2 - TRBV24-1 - TGTGCCACCAGTTGGGGGAACTATGGCTACACCTTC CATSWGNYGYTF
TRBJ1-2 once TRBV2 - TGTGCCAGCAATAGGGAGGGGAACTATGGCTACACCTTC CASNREGNYGYTF
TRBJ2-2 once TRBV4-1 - TGCGCCAGCAGACTTCAGGGGAGCAACACCGGGGAGCTGTTTTTT CASRLQGSNTGELFF
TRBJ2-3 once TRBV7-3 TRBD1 TGTGCCAGCAGCCTCACAGGGGGGAGAACAGATACGCAGTATTTT CASSLTGGRTDTQYF
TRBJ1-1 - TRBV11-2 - TGTGCCAGCAGGAGAGGGTTCCGGGACACTGAAGCTTTCTTT CASRRGFRDTEAFF
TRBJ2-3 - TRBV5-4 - TGTGCCAGCAGTTCGGGGGGCCATAACACAGATACGCAGTATTTT CASSSGGHNTDTQYF
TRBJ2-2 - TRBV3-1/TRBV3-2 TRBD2 TGTGCCAGCAGCCAACTAGCGGGAACCACCGGGGAGCTGTTTTTT CASSQLAGTTGELFF
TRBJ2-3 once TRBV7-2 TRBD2 TGTGCCAGCAGCTTAAATAGCGGGAGTTTGGTAGATACGCAGTATTTT CASSLNSGSLVDTQYF
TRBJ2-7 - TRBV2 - TGTGCCAGCAGTTTCTTGGTCTCCTACGAGCAGTACTTC CASSFLVSYEQYF
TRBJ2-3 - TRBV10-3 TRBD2 TGTGCCATCAGCGCGCCGACTAGCGGGGGAGGGAGCACAGATACGCAGTATTTT CAISAPTSGGGSTDTQYF
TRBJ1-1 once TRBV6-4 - TGTGCCAGCAGTGAACAGGCGAACACTGAAGCTTTCTTT CASSEQANTEAFF
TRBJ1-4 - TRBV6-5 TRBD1 TGTGCCACCAGACAGGGGCTAGACGAAAAACTGTTTTTT CATRQGLDEKLFF
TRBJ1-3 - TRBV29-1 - TGCAGCGTTGGGGAGGGAGGAAACACCATATATTTT CSVGEGGNTIYF
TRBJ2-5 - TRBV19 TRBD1 TGTGCCAGTAGAAACGGACAGGGGGCAAGAGAGACCCAGTACTTC CASRNGQGARETQYF
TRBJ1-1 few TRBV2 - TGTGCCAGCAGGGAGTTCCCCGGGGAAGGGAATGAAGCTTTCTTT CASREFPGEGNEAFF
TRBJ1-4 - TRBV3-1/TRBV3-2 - TGTGCCAGCAGCCAACGAGGGAATGAAAAACTGTTTTTT CASSQRGNEKLFF
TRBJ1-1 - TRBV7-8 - TGTGCCAGCAGCTTAGCGCAAAAACCGGGGGAGGGGACTGAAGCTTTCTTT CASSLAQKPGEGTEAFF
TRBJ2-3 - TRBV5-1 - TGCGCCAGCAGCTGGTCGGACCACACAGATACGCAGTATTTT CASSWSDHTDTQYF
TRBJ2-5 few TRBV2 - TGTGCCAGCAGTCTCTTCCGGGAGACCCAGTACTTC CASSLFRETQYF
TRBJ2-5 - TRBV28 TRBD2 TGTGCCAGCAGTTTGGAGGGAGGGTGGGGGGAGACCCAGTACTTC CASSLEGGWGETQYF
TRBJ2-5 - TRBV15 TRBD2 TGTGCCACCAGCAGAGAAGCGGGAGTGGGGGAGACCCAGTACTTC CATSREAGVGETQYF
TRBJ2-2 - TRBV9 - TGTGCCAGCAGCGTAGGGAGAGGGGCGAACACCGGGGAGCTGTTTTTT CASSVGRGANTGELFF
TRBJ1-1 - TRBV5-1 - TGCGCCAGCAGCTACGCTGGGACTGAAGCTTTCTTT CASSYAGTEAFF
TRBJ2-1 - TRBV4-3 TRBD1 TGCGCCAGCAGCCAGTTGGACAGGGGATACAATGAGCAGTTCTTC CASSQLDRGYNEQFF
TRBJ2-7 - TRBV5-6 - TGTGCCAGCAGCCGGGGACCCTCCGGAGAGCAGTACTTC CASSRGPSGEQYF
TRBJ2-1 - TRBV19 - TGTGCCAGTAGTATCGGGACTCTCACTGAGCAGTTCTTC CASSIGTLTEQFF
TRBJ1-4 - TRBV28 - TGTGCCAGCAGGTTGGTGGGAACTAATGAAAAACTGTTTTTT CASRLVGTNEKLFF
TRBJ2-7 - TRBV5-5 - TGTGCCAGCAGCTTGGTTCTCTGGGAGCAGTACTTC CASSLVLWEQYF
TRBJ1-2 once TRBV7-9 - TGTGCCAGCACCTTGGGGCAAGGGGCCATCTACACCTTC CASTLGQGAIYTF
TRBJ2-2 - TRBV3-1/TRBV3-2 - TGTGCCAGCAGCCAGGGGGGAGGGAACACCGGGGAGCTGTTTTTT CASSQGGGNTGELFF
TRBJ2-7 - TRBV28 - TGTGCCAGCAGTTTGGGGGCGGGCGGTTCCTACGAGCAGTACTTC CASSLGAGGSYEQYF
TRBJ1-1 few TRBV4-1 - TGCGCCAGCAGCCAAGGTACCAGCATTTTGAACACTGAAGCTTTCTTT CASSQGTSILNTEAFF
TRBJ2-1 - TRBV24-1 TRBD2 TGTGCCACCAGTGACCCTAGCGGGAGGGCCCACAATGAGCAGTTCTTC CATSDPSGRAHNEQFF
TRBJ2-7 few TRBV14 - TGTGCCAGCAGTTCGGACTTTCTCGCGTACGAGCAGTACTTC CASSSDFLAYEQYF
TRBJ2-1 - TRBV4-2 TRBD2 TGTGCCAGCAGCCCGAGGGCTAGCGGGAGTGGGCATGAGCAGTTCTTC CASSPRASGSGHEQFF
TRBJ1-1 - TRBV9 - TGTGCCAGCAGCGCCTTGGGGGGCGCCGCTTTCTTT CASSALGGAAFF
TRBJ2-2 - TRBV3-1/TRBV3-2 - TGTGCCAGCAGCCGCGGAACCACGGGCGGGGAGCTGTTTTTT CASSRGTTGGELFF
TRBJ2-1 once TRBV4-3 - TGCGCCAGCAGCCAAGAGGCACTCATACCGTACAATGAGCAGTTCTTC CASSQEALIPYNEQFF
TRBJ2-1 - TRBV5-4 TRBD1 TGTGCCAGCAACCGGGACAGGGCGTACAATGAGCAGTTCTTC CASNRDRAYNEQFF
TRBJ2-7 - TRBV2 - TGTGCCAGCAGCGACGGGGTGGTCTACGAGCAGTACTTC CASSDGVVYEQYF
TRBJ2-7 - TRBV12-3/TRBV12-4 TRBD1 TGTGCCAGCAGTGACCAACAGGGGGGCGAGCAGTACTTC CASSDQQGGEQYF
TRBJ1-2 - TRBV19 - TGTGCCAGTAGTTCCAGGGGCATTAACTATGGCTACACCTTC CASSSRGINYGYTF
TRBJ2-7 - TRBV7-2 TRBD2 TGTGCCAGCAGCTTAAATGGGAGGGAATACGAGCAGTACTTC CASSLNGREYEQYF
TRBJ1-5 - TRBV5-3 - TGTGCCAGAGAAAAGTCCGGACAGCCATTCAATCAGCCCCAGCATTTT CAREKSGQPFNQPQHF
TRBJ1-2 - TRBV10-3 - TGTGCCATCAGTGAAGGGTCACAGGGCCATGGCTACACCTTC CAISEGSQGHGYTF
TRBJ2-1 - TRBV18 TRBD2 TGTGCCAGCTCACCGCTAGCGGGAGTTAATGAGCAGTTCTTC CASSPLAGVNEQFF
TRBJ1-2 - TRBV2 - TGTGCCAGCAGAACAGGGTTCGATGGCTACACCTTC CASRTGFDGYTF
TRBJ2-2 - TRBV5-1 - TGCGCCAGCAGCTTGGCTCAGTGGGGGGAGCTGTTTTTT CASSLAQWGELFF
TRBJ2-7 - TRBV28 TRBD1 TGTGCCAGCAGACCTCCGGGACAGGGCCTCTACGAGCAGTACTTC CASRPPGQGLYEQYF
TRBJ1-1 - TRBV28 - TGTGCCAGCAGTCTAGGCCCGACCTCTGAAGCTTTCTTT CASSLGPTSEAFF
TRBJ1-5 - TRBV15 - TGTGCCACCACCCCGGGGGGTAGCAATCAGCCCCAGCATTTT CATTPGGSNQPQHF